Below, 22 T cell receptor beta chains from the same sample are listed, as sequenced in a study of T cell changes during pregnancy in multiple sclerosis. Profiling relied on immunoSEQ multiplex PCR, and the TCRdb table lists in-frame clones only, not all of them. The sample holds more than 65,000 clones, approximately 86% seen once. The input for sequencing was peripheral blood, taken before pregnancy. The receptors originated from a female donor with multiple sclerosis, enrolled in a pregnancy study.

The CDR3 reads CASSKEVDQPQHF. The DNA for the CDR3 is TGTGCCAGCAGCAAGGAGGTCGATCAGCCCCAGCATTTT. The genes are TRBV6-1 and TRBJ1-5; D unclear. CDR1 is MNHNS, CDR2 SASEGT, per germline. V dropped 6 bases and J dropped 5 bases, with 11 bases sitting between them. This CDR3 has 13 amino acids.

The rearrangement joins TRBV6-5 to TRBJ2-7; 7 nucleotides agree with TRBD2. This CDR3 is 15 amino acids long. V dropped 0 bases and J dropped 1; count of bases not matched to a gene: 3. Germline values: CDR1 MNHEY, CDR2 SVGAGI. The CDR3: CASSYSAGLSYEQYF. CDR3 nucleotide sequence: TGTGCCAGCAGTTACTCGGCGGGACTATCCTACGAGCAGTACTTC.

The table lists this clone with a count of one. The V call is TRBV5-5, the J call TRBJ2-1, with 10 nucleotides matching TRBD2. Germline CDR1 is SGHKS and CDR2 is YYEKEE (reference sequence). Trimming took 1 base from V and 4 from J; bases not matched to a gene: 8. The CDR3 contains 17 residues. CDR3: CASSLSASGSEYNEQFF. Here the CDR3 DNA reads TGTGCCAGCAGCTTGTCGGCTAGCGGGAGTGAATACAATGAGCAGTTCTTC.

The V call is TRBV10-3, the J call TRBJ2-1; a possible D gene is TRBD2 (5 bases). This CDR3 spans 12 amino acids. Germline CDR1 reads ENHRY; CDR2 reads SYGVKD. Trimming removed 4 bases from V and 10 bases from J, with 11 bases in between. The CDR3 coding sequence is TGTGCCATCAGTGCCGAGGGAAGGGAGCAGTTCTTC. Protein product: CAISAEGREQFF.

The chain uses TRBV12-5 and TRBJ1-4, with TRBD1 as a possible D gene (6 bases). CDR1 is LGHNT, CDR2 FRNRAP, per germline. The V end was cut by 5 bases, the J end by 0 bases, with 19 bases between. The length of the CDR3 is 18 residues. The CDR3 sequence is CASGLGAVTSPTNEKLFF. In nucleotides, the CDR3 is TGTGCTAGTGGTCTGGGGGCCGTAACCTCCCCAACTAATGAAAAACTGTTTTTT.

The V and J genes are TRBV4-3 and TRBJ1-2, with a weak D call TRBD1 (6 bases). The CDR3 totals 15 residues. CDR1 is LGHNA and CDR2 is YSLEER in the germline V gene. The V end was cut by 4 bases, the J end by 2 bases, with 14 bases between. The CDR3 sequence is CASSLTLDRNYGYTF. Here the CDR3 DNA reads TGCGCCAGCAGCCTCACCTTGGACAGAAACTATGGCTACACCTTC.

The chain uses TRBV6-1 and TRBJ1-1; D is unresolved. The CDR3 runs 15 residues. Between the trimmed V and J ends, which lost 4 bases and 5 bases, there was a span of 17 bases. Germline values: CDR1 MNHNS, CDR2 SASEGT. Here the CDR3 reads CASSVARGEGTEAFF. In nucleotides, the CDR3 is TGTGCCAGCAGTGTAGCGCGGGGAGAGGGAACTGAAGCTTTCTTT.

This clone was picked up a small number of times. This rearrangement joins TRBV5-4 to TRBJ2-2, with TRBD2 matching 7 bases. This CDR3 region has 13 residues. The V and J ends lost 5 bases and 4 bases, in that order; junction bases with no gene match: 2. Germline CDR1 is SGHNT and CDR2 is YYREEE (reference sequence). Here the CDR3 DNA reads TGTGCCAGCAGGACTAGCCTCACCGGGGAGCTGTTTTTT. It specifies CASRTSLTGELFF.

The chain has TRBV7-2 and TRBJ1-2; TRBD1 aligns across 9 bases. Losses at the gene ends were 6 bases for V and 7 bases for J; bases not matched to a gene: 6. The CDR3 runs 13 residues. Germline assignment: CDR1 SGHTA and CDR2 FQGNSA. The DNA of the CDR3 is TGTGCCAGCAGGTCCGGGACAGGGACTGGCTACACCTTC. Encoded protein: CASRSGTGTGYTF.

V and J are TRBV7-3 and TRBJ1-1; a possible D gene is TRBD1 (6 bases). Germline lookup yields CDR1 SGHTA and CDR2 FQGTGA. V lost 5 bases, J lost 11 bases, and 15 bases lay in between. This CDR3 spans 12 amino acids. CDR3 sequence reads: CASSHEGGVAFF. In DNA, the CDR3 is TGTGCCAGCAGCCATGAGGGGGGGGTGGCTTTCTTT. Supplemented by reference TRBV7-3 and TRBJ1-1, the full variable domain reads GAGVSQTPSNKVTEKGKYVELRCDPISGHTALYWYRQSLGQGPEFLIYFQGTGAADDSGLPNDRFFAVRPEGSVSTLKIQRTERGDSAVYLCASSHEGGVAFFGQGTRLTVV.

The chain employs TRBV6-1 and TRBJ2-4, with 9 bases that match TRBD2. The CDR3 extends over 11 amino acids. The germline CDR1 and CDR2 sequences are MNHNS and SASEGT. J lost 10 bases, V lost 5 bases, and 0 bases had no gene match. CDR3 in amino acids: CASSTSGIQYF. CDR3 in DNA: TGTGCCAGCAGTACTAGCGGGATTCAGTACTTC.

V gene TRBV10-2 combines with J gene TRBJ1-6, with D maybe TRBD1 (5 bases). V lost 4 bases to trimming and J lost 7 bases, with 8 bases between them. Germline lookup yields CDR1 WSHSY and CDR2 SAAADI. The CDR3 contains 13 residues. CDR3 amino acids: CASSGDSNSPLHF. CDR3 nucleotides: TGCGCCAGCAGTGGTGACAGCAATTCACCCCTCCACTTT.

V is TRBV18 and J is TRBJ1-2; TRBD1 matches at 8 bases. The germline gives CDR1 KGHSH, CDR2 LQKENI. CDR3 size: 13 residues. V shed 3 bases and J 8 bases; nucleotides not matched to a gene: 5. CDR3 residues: CASSPPTGAGYTF. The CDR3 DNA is TGTGCCAGCTCACCCCCGACAGGGGCCGGCTACACCTTC.

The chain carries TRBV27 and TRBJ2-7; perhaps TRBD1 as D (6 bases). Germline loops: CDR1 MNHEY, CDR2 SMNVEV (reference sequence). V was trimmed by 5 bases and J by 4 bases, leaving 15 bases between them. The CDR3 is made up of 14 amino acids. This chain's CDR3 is CASSATPQGYEQYF. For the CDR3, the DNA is TGTGCCAGCAGTGCAACACCACAGGGTTACGAGCAGTACTTC.

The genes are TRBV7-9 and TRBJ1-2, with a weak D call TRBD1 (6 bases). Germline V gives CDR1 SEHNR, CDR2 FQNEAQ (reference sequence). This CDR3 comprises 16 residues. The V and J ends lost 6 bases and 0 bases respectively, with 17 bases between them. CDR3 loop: CASRHKQGKANYGYTF. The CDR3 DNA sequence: TGTGCCAGCAGACACAAACAGGGTAAAGCTAACTATGGCTACACCTTC. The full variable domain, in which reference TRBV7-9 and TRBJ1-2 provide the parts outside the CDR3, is DTGVSQNPRHKITKRGQNVTFRCDPISEHNRLYWYRQTLGQGPEFLTYFQNEAQLEKSRLLSDRFSAERPKGSFSTLEIQRTEQGDSAMYLCASRHKQGKANYGYTFGSGTRLTVV.

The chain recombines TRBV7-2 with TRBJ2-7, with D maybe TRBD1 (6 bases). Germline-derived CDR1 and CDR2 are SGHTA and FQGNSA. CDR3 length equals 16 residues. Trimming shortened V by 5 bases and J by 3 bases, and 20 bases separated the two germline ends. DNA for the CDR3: TGTGCCAGCAGCCAAGCAAGTCGGACAGATGACTACGAGCAGTACTTC. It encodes CASSQASRTDDYEQYF.

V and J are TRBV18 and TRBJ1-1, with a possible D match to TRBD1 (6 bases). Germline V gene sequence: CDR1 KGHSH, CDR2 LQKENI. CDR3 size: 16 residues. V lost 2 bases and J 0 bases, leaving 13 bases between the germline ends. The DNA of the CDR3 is TGTGCCAGCTCACCAGGACAGCCAGAATTGAACACTGAAGCTTTCTTT. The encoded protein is CASSPGQPELNTEAFF.

The CDR3 is CASSEMEDGLYGYTF. CDR3 DNA: TGCGCCAGCAGTGAGATGGAGGACGGACTCTATGGCTACACCTTC. V and J are TRBV10-1 and TRBJ1-2, with D unclear. CDR3 size: 15 residues. With 2 bases removed from V and 4 bases from J, the gap between germline ends came to 14 bases. CDR1 and CDR2 (germline): WNHNN, SYGVQD (reference sequence).

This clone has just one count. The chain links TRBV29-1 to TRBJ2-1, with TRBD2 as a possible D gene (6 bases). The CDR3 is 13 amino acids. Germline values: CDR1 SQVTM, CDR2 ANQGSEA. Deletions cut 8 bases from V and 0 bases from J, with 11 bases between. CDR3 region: CSLRDSSYNEQFF. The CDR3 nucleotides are TGCAGCCTCCGGGACTCCTCCTACAATGAGCAGTTCTTC.

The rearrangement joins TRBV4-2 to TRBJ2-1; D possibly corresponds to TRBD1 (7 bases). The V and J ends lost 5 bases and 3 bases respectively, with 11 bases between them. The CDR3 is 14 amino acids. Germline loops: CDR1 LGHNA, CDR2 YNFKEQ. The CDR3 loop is CASSGGTDYNEQFF. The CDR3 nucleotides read TGTGCCAGCAGCGGGGGGACAGACTACAATGAGCAGTTCTTC.

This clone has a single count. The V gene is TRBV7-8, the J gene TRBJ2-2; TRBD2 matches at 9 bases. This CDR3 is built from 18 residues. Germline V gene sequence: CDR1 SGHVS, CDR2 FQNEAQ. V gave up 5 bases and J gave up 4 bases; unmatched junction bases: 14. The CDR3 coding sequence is TGTGCCAGCAGCCTGGGACTAGCCTTTACCCTGAGCACCGGGGAGCTGTTTTTT. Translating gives CASSLGLAFTLSTGELFF.

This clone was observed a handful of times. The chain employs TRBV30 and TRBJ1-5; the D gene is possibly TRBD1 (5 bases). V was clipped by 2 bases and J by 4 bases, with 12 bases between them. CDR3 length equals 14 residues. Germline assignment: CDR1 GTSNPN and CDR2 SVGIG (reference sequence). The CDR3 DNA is TGTGCCTGGAGTCCCCGTAAGGGGAATCAGCCCCAGCATTTT. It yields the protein CAWSPRKGNQPQHF.